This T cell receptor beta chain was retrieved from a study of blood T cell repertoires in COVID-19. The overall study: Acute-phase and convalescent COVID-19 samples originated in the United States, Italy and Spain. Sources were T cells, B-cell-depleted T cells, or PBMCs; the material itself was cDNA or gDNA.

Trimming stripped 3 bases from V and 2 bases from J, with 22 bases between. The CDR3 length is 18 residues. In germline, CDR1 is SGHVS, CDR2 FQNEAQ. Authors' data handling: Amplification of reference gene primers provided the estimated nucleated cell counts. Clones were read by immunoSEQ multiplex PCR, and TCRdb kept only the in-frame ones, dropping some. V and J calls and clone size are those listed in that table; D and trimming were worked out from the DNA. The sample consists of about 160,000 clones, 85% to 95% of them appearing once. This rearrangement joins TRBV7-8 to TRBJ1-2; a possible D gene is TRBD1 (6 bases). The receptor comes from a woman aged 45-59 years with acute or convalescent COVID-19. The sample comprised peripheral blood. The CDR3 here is CASSLQRFGTSKNYGYTF. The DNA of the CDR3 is TGTGCCAGCAGCTTGCAAAGGTTCGGGACAAGCAAAAACTATGGCTACACCTTC.